This T cell receptor beta chain emerged from a study of blood T cell dynamics during melanoma immunotherapy. About the research overall: First-line therapy was either pembrolizumab or nivolumab with ipilimumab for metastatic melanoma.

Time point described: pre-treatment baseline. Germline loops: CDR1 SGDLS, CDR2 YYNGEE. CDR3 length: 17 residues. The ends lost 3 bases at V and 0 bases at J; junction bases unmatched: 2. Whole-study findings and limits: Disease-control patients' PBMC repertoires became either more clonal or more diverse at W3.

This clone was counted a single time. Its cognate antigen is unknown. A fixed DNA input of about 0.35 ug was used per bulk PBMC sample. The assay was immunoSEQ multiplex PCR, and TCRdb's table has in-frame clones only and misses some. The sample comprises about 5,000 clones, around nine tenths of which are singletons, and about 15% rests with the top ten. The sequencing used blood, collected from a patient treated with checkpoint blockade. The clonotype originates from a human donor with melanoma. The rearrangement uses TRBV9 and TRBJ2-1, with TRBD2 matching over 14 bases. The DNA for the CDR3 is TGTGCCAGCAGCGCCGGGACTAGCGGGAGCTCCTACAATGAGCAGTTCTTC. Translated, it gives CASSAGTSGSSYNEQFF. Variable domain in full (rest from reference TRBV9 and TRBJ2-1): DSGVTQTPKHLITATGQRVTLRCSPRSGDLSVYWYQQSLDQGLQFLIQYYNGEERAKGNILERFSAQQFPDLHSELNLSSLELGDSALYFCASSAGTSGSSYNEQFFGPGTRLTVL.